This is a list of T cell receptor beta chains from one sample in a study of regulatory T cells in long-lasting Graves disease. TCRdb analysed the multiplex PCR reads with MiXCR anew, one entry per CDR3 protein. The repertoire holds 350,000 to 550,000 distinct CDR3 sequences, with under 15% as singletons. This sample was shared with a second study, whose subject was T cells in Graves' hyperthyroidism and ophthalmopathy.

The sample consisted of peripheral blood mononuclear cells (PBMCs), taken at new diagnosis, from a patient treated with antithyroid drugs. Receptor source: a young woman with Graves disease. The CDR3 runs from the conserved cysteine through the conserved F or W.

CASSLGVATGSGANVLTF TRBV7-9
CSGREPLGQGRLDGELFF TRBV29-1
CAWSVPPSETQYF TRBV30
CASSVAPGDTEAFF TRBV9
CSARGTSQSYEQYF TRBV20-1
CASSELNGEQFF TRBV11-2
CASSLEDLNTGELFF TRBV5-1
CASSRGPSSYNEQFF TRBV7-9
CATSDGTGYSYEQYF TRBV24-1
CASSQNPASSYNEQLF TRBV4-1
CASREGGTQYF TRBV5-1
CASSTLGAGDFYNEQFF TRBV6-2/TRBV6-3
CSVEDQGARGKQYF TRBV29-1
CSAETGGGYEQYF TRBV20-1
CSATGLSYNEQFF TRBV20-1
CATSDHRAGRSNEQFF TRBV24-1
CASSLAKREFLEQFF TRBV7-8
CASSLALAGEGTDTQYF TRBV7-9
CSARETGSGNGYTF TRBV20-1
CASSFKTSGSSYEQYF TRBV7-6
CASSLGAGSSYEQYF TRBV5-1
CASTVGQGGTEAFF TRBV12-3/TRBV12-4
CSARASENTGELFF TRBV20-1
CATSVTVGTSGRDNEQFF TRBV15
CSAFGQPPYNEQFF TRBV20-1
CASSQDPGTAYYTF TRBV4-1